The TCR beta chain under discussion was sequenced for a study of blood T cell repertoires in COVID-19. Study details: Italy, Spain and the United States were the sources of the convalescent and acute COVID-19 samples. Sources were T cells, B-cell-depleted T cells, or PBMCs; the material itself was cDNA or gDNA.

Per the study methods: Amplifying reference gene primers gave estimates of nucleated cell counts. The repertoire was sequenced with immunoSEQ multiplex PCR; TCRdb's copy has only in-frame clones and lacks some. V, J and clone size reflect that table, while D and trimming were determined from the DNA. The sample shows about 130,000 clones, about 92% of them seen only once. CDR3 length equals 15 residues. V was shortened by 4 bases and J by 7 bases, with 16 bases between the two germline ends. Germline V gives CDR1 SEHNR, CDR2 FQNEAQ (reference sequence). This receptor was taken from a man in his fifties or sixties with active COVID-19. This sequence joins TRBV7-9 and TRBJ1-4; no firm D call. Sequencing used peripheral blood. Written as DNA, the CDR3 is TGTGCCAGCAGCTCCCCTCTCGACCCGGGTGAAAAACTGTTTTTT. This gives the protein CASSSPLDPGEKLFF.